This T cell receptor beta chain was observed in a study of shared clonotypes between healthy human individuals. Healthy adults negative for HIV, lacking recent acute infections or vaccinations, served as donors. The CDR3 loop spans 16 amino acids. Trimming removed 4 bases from V and 3 bases from J, with 17 bases in between. CDR1 ENHRY and CDR2 SYGVKD come from the germline V gene. This clone was seen at least ten times. Its cognate antigen is unknown. Replicate PCRs run on sorted subsets employed 200 ng DNA, approximately 30,000 T cell genomes. Libraries were prepared by immunoSEQ multiplex PCR; TCRdb keeps only in-frame clonotypes and omits some of them. Of around 700,000 clones listed, 74% are singletons. Study-wide results and caveats: Sample collection involved blood only; tissue repertoires are likely different.

Sequencing was carried out using memory CD4+ T cells sorted from blood. The subset here: CD45RA-negative fraction. This clonotype was sampled from a woman in her twenties or thirties in good health. The chain carries TRBV10-3 and TRBJ2-3; D is possibly TRBD1 (5 bases). CDR3 in amino acids: CAISVGRSERTDTQYF. The DNA of the CDR3 is TGTGCCATCAGTGTGGGGCGGAGCGAAAGGACAGATACGCAGTATTTT.